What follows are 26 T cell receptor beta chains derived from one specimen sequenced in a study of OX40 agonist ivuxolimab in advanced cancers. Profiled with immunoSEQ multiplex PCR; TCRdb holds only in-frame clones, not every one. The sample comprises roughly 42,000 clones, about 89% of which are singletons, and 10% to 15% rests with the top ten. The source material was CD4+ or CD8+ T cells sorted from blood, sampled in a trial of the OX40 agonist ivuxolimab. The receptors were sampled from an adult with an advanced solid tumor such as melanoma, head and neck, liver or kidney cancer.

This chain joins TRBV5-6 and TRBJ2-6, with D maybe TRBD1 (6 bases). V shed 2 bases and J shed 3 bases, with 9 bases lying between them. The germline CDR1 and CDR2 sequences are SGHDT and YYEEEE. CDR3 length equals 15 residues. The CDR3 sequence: CASSLQGRGANVLTF. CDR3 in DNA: TGTGCCAGCAGCTTACAGGGCCGTGGGGCCAACGTCCTGACTTTC.

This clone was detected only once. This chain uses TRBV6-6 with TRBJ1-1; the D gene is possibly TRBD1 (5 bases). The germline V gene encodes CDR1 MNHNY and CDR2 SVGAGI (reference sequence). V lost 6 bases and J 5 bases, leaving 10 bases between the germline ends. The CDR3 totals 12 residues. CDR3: CASRQGATEAFF. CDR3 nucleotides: TGTGCCAGCAGACAAGGGGCTACTGAAGCTTTCTTT.

The CDR3 bases are TGTGCCAGCAGCCAAGATCGGGGGTCTGGCTACACCTTC. Its protein is CASSQDRGSGYTF. This chain uses TRBV4-2 with TRBJ1-2; D might be TRBD1 (5 bases). The V gene lost 0 bases and the J gene lost 7 bases, with 9 bases spanning the gap. CDR3 size: 13 residues. Germline CDR1 reads LGHNA; CDR2 reads YNFKEQ.

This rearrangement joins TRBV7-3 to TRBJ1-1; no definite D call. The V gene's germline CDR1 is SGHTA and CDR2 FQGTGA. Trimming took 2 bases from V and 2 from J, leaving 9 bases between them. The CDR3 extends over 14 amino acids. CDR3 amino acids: CASSLGERNTEAFF. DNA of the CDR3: TGTGCCAGCAGCTTAGGAGAGAGAAACACTGAAGCTTTCTTT.

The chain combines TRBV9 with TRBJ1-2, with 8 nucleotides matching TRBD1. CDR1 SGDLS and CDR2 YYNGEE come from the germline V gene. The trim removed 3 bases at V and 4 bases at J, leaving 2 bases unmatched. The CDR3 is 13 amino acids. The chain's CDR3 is CASSAGTGYGYTF. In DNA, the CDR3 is TGTGCCAGCAGCGCCGGGACAGGCTATGGCTACACCTTC.

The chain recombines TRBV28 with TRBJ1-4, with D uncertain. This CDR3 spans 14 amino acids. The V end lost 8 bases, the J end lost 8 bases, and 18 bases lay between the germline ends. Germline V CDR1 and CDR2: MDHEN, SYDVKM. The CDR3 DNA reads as TGTGCCAGCGAATTATCCAACCGTGCCGAAAAACTGTTTTTT. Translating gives CASELSNRAEKLFF.

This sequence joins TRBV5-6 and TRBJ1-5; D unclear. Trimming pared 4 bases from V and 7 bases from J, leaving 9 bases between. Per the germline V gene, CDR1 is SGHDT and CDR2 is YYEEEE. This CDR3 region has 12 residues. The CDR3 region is CASSTLGQPQHF. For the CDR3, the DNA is TGTGCCAGCAGCACCCTGGGGCAGCCCCAGCATTTT. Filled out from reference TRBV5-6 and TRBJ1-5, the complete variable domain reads DAGVTQSPTHLIKTRGQQVTLRCSPKSGHDTVSWYQQALGQGPQFIFQYYEEEERQRGNFPDRFSGHQFPNYSSELNVNALLLGDSALYLCASSTLGQPQHFGDGTRLSIL.

DNA for the CDR3: TGTGCCAGCAGGGGAGGGAGGGAGACCCAGTACTTC. Translation gives CASRGGRETQYF. V is TRBV7-9 and J is TRBJ2-5; 7 bases are shared with TRBD2. Germline assignment: CDR1 SEHNR and CDR2 FQNEAQ (reference sequence). The CDR3 has 12 amino acids. V trimming: 6 bases; J trimming: 5 bases; junction bases outside the gene matches: 3.

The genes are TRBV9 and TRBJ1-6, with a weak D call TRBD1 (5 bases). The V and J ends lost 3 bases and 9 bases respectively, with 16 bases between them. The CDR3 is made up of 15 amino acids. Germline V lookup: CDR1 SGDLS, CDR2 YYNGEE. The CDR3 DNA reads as TGTGCCAGCAGCGCCTCGGGGGACCGGATTTCACCCCTCCACTTT. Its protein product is CASSASGDRISPLHF. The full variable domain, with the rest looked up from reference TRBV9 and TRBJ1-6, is DSGVTQTPKHLITATGQRVTLRCSPRSGDLSVYWYQQSLDQGLQFLIQYYNGEERAKGNILERFSAQQFPDLHSELNLSSLELGDSALYFCASSASGDRISPLHFGNGTRLTVT.

The CDR3 loop reads CAISPPKIGGYTF. DNA of the CDR3: TGTGCCATCAGCCCGCCTAAGATAGGTGGCTACACCTTC. The chain employs TRBV10-3 and TRBJ1-2, with no clear D. This CDR3 has 13 residues. Germline V lookup: CDR1 ENHRY, CDR2 SYGVKD. Trimming left V 6 bases short and J 7 bases short, with 15 bases between.

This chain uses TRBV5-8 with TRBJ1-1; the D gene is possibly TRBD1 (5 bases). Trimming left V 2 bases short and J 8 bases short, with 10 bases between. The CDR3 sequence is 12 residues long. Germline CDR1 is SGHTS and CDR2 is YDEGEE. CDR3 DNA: TGTGCCAGCAGCTTAGGGGTCTCCGAAGCTTTCTTT. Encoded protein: CASSLGVSEAFF. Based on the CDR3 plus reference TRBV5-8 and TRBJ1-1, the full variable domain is EAGVTQSPTHLIKTRGQQATLRCSPISGHTSVYWYQQALGLGLQFLLWYDEGEERNRGNFPPRFSGRQFPNYSSELNVNALELEDSALYLCASSLGVSEAFFGQGTRLTVV.

CDR3 in amino acids: CASSLGQGLFDGYTF. CDR3 in DNA: TGTGCCAGCAGCTTAGGTCAGGGCCTATTTGATGGCTACACCTTC. The V gene is TRBV7-9, the J gene TRBJ1-2, with TRBD1 as a possible D gene (5 bases). Germline V gene lookup returns CDR1 SEHNR and CDR2 FQNEAQ (reference sequence). The CDR3 spans 15 residues. Trimming removed 1 base from V and 6 bases from J, with 15 bases in between.

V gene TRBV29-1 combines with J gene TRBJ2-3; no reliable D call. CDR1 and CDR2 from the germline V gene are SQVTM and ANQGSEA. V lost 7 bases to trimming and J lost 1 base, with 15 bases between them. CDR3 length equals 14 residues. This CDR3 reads CSAEPYGGTDTQYF. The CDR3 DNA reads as TGCAGCGCAGAACCTTACGGAGGCACAGATACGCAGTATTTT.

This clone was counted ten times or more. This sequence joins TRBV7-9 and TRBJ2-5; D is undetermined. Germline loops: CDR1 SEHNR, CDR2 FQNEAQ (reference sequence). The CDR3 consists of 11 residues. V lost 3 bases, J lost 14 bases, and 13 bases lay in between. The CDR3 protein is CASSFSAPLYF. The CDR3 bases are TGTGCCAGCAGCTTTAGTGCCCCCCTATACTTC.

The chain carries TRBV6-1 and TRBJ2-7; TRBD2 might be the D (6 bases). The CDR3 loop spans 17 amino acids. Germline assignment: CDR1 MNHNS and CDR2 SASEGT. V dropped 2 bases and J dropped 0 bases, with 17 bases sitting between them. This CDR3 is CASSEREDRINSYEQYF. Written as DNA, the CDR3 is TGTGCCAGCAGTGAAAGGGAGGACCGAATAAACTCCTACGAGCAGTACTTC.

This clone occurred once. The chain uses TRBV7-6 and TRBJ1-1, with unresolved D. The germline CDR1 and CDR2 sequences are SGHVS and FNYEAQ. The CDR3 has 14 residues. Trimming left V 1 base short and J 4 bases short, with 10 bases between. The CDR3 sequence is CASSLDGIVTEAFF. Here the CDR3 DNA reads TGTGCCAGCAGCTTAGATGGGATCGTCACTGAAGCTTTCTTT. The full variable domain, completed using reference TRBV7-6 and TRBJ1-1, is GAGVSQSPRYKVTKRGQDVALRCDPISGHVSLYWYRQALGQGPEFLTYFNYEAQQDKSGLPNDRFSAERPEGSISTLTIQRTEQRDSAMYRCASSLDGIVTEAFFGQGTRLTVV.

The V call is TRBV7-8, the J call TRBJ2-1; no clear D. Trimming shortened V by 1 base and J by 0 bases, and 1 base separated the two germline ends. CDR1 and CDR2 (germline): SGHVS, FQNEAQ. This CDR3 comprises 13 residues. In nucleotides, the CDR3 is TGTGCCAGCAGCTTAGGCTCCTACAATGAGCAGTTCTTC. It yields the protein CASSLGSYNEQFF.

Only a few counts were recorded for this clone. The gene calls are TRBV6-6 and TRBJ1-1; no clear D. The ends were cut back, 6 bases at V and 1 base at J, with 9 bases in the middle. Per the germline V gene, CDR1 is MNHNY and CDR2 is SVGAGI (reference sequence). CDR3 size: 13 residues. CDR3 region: CASRPRTNTEAFF. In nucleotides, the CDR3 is TGTGCCAGCAGGCCCCGGACGAACACTGAAGCTTTCTTT.

As DNA, the CDR3 is TGTGCCAGCAGCTTCGGGAAAGGGGCTCCTGGAAACACCATATATTTT. Translating it yields CASSFGKGAPGNTIYF. The V and J genes are TRBV13 and TRBJ1-3, with D perhaps matching TRBD1 (5 bases). CDR3 length: 16 amino acids. Germline CDR1 and CDR2: PRHDT and FYEKMQ (reference sequence). The V end lost 3 bases, the J end lost 2 bases, and 14 bases lay between the germline ends.

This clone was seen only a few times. This CDR3 is CASSPALGAYNEQFF. CDR3 sequence (DNA): TGTGCCAGCAGTCCAGCGTTGGGGGCGTACAATGAGCAGTTCTTC. This sequence joins TRBV6-5 and TRBJ2-1; TRBD1 is a possible D gene (6 bases). Germline V lookup: CDR1 MNHEY, CDR2 SVGAGI. The CDR3 totals 15 residues. V lost 5 bases to trimming and J lost 4 bases, with 15 bases between them.

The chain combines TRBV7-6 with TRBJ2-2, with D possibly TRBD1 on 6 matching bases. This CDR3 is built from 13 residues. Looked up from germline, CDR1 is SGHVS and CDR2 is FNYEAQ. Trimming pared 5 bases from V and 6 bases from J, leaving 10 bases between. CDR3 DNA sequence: TGTGCCAGCAGCAGGACAGTGGCCGGGGAGCTGTTTTTT. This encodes CASSRTVAGELFF.

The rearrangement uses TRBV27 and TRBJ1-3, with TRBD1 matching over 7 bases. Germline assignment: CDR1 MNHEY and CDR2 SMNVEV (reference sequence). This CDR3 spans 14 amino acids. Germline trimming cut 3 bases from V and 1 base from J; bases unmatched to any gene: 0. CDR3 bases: TGTGCCAGCAGTTTGACAGGGTCTGGAAACACCATATATTTT. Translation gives CASSLTGSGNTIYF.

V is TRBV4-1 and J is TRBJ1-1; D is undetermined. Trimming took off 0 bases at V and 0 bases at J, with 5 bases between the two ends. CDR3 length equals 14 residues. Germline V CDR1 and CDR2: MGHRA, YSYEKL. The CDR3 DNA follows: TGCGCCAGCAGCCAAGAGCCGCTGAACACTGAAGCTTTCTTT. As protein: CASSQEPLNTEAFF.

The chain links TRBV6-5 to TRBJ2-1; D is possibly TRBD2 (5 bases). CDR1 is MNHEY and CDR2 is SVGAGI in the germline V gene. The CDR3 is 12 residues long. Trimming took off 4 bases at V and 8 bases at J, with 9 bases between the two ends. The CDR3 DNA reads TGTGCCAGCAGTTCCACTAGTCATGAGCAGTTCTTC. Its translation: CASSSTSHEQFF.

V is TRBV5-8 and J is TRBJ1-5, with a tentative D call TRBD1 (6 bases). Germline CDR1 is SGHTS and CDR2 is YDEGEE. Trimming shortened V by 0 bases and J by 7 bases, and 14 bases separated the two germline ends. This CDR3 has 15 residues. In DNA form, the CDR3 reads TGTGCCAGCAGCTTGGGTAGGGGGGCCCGCCAGCCCCAGCATTTT. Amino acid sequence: CASSLGRGARQPQHF.

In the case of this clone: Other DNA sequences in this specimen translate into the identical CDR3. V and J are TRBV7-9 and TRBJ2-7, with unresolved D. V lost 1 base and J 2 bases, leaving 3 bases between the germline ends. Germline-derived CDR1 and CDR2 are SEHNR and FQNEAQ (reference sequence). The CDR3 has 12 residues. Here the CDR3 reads CASSLGAYEQYF. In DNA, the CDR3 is TGTGCCAGCAGCTTAGGGGCCTACGAGCAGTACTTC.